This T cell receptor beta chain was recovered during a study of blood T cell repertoires in COVID-19 (dated by TCRdb to 2020 to 2022). Context from the whole study: The collaborator samples originated in the United States, Italy and Spain and spanned the acute and convalescent phases of COVID-19. The samples were drawn from two sources: the first 160 participants of the ongoing ImmuneRACE study, and 1,200 or so subjects contributed by 6 global collaborators. The sample metadata nearly always contained a de-identified subject ID, COVID-19 status, age in years and sex. Deeply sampled blood TCRbeta repertoires from subjects exposed to, actively infected with, or recovered from COVID-19 were included in the dataset. Where HLA class I and class II types were available, the types were taken from metadata supplied by the sample provider, not from assay-based typing. The prospective study material was composed of cDNA or gDNA derived from T cells, B-cell-depleted T cells, or PBMCs. The repertoires were released in a freely available public database intended as a resource for research on the immune response to SARS-CoV-2. General study outcomes and caveats: The amount of clinical and demographic metadata varied by source and participant and was provided uncurated.

One collaborating source in Seattle enrolled patients during active infection and followed them longitudinally through the course of disease. The collaborating institutions used their own protocols to collect whole blood in K2EDTA tubes. Collaborator samples were shipped for TCRbeta analysis as frozen whole blood, isolated PBMCs, or DNA extracted from either sample type. V trim: 0 bases; J trim: 0 bases; unmatched bases: 5. From cysteine to phenylalanine, the CDR3 is 16 amino acids long. Only the CDR3 DNA stays, 48 bases, in frame from base 1. Taken from the germline V gene (reference sequence), the CDR1 and CDR2 loops are GTSNPN and SVGIG. TCRbeta CDR3 regions were amplified from genomic DNA by means of the immunoSEQ Assay, a bias-controlled multiplex PCR. In the paper's pipeline: The number of nucleated cells in each sample was estimated from the amplification of reference gene primers within the assay. To quantify the absolute abundance of each unique TCRbeta CDR3 rearrangement, sequence reads were collapsed and filtered. Productive Simpson clonality was computed per sample as the square root of Simpson's diversity index over productive rearrangements. TCRdb provides this immuneACCESS table in a form limited to in-frame rearrangements. Some clones are lacking; in checked studies, under half of them reflect an unresolved V gene, and why the rest are absent is not known. V, J and clone size were drawn from that table, and D and trimming were deduced from the DNA. The sample table contains about 360,000 clones; only one count was recorded for 86% of them. The ten biggest clones cover under 8.5% of the sample.

Note on this clone: Its cognate antigen has yet to be identified. Per-nucleotide qualities are absent, and no much larger clonotype sits a single base away.

The sequenced material came from peripheral blood. The sequence was collected from a woman aged 55 to 70 with COVID-19, enrolled during active disease. This receptor chain uses TRBV30 and TRBJ1-2; 9 bases in between match TRBD1. DNA sequence: TGTGCCTGGAGTGTATGGGGACAGGGAGCTAACTATGGCTACACCTTC. Translation gives CAWSVWGQGANYGYTF.